Below are 26 T cell receptor beta chains sequenced from a single sample in a study of beta chain features in type 1 diabetes. Reverse transcribing all isolated RNA meant expressed TCRB transcripts were sequenced. Assay used: immunoSEQ multiplex PCR; TCRdb lists only in-frame clones, some missing. This sample has approximately 140,000 clones; about 7% occur once, and the top ten carry about 1.5%. The sequencing sample was made of central memory CD4+ T cells from blood. The receptors derive from a woman aged 25 to 39 in good health.

The CDR3 coding sequence is TGCGCCAGCAGCGGAGCCGGGACACCCGGGGCAGATACGCAGTATTTT. As protein: CASSGAGTPGADTQYF. The gene calls are TRBV5-1 and TRBJ2-3; D may be TRBD1 (6 bases). V lost 4 bases and J 4 bases, leaving 19 bases between the germline ends. The CDR3 contains 16 residues. The germline V gene encodes CDR1 SGHRS and CDR2 YFSETQ.

As for this clone: Distinct nucleotide sequences in the sample also encode this CDR3. The genes are TRBV5-1 and TRBJ2-5; TRBD1 aligns across 7 bases. The CDR3 runs to 14 residues. V shed 3 bases, J shed 1 base, and the junction held 3 bases outside the gene matches. Germline values: CDR1 SGHRS, CDR2 YFSETQ. DNA for the CDR3: TGCGCCAGCAGCTATGGGACAGTCCAAGAGACCCAGTACTTC. It is translated as CASSYGTVQETQYF.

This clone showed up many times. The CDR3 loop reads CSASLGGPREQYF. The DNA of the CDR3 is TGCAGCGCATCCTTGGGAGGGCCTAGAGAGCAGTACTTC. The rearrangement uses TRBV29-1 and TRBJ2-7; TRBD2 matches 7 bases. V lost 7 bases and J lost 7; bases outside the gene matches: 13. Germline assignment: CDR1 SQVTM and CDR2 ANQGSEA. The CDR3 extends over 13 amino acids.

A few counts support this clone. This chain joins TRBV7-3 and TRBJ2-7; the match to TRBD1 covers 7 bases. This CDR3 is built from 11 residues. J lost 7 bases, V lost 4 bases, and 1 base had no gene match. Germline CDR1 is SGHTA and CDR2 is FQGTGA. CDR3 residues: CASSSGGEQYF. The CDR3 coding sequence is TGTGCCAGCAGCTCAGGGGGAGAGCAGTACTTC.

Here the CDR3 reads CAISGTGYNEQFF. DNA of the CDR3: TGTGCCATCTCGGGGACAGGTTACAATGAGCAGTTCTTC. The V and J genes are TRBV10-3 and TRBJ2-1, with 8 bases lining up with TRBD1. The CDR3 has 13 residues. Germline V CDR1 and CDR2: ENHRY, SYGVKD. The V and J ends lost 8 bases and 4 bases, in that order; junction bases with no gene match: 4.

This clone appeared many times. The chain uses TRBV7-9 and TRBJ2-1; D might be TRBD2 (6 bases). V dropped 5 bases and J dropped 2 bases, with 13 bases sitting between them. The germline gives CDR1 SEHNR, CDR2 FQNEAQ (reference sequence). The CDR3 spans 15 residues. The CDR3 sequence is CASSTGRLAYNEQFF. DNA for the CDR3: TGTGCCAGCAGCACAGGCCGACTAGCCTACAATGAGCAGTTCTTC.

The table lists this clone with many counts. V usage is TRBV30 and J usage is TRBJ2-7; possibly TRBD2 for D (5 bases). Trimming took off 1 base at V and 7 bases at J, with 14 bases between the two ends. The CDR3 has 13 residues. Germline V gene lookup returns CDR1 GTSNPN and CDR2 SVGIG (reference sequence). CDR3 nucleotides: TGTGCCTGGAGTGGAGGGTTTCTGGGAGAGCAGTACTTC. Residues: CAWSGGFLGEQYF.

This clone was seen only a few times. The CDR3 loop reads CASSSGQGTYGYTF. CDR3 DNA sequence: TGTGCCAGCAGTTCTGGACAGGGGACCTATGGCTACACCTTC. This chain joins TRBV28 and TRBJ1-2, with 9 bases aligning to TRBD1. Trimming removed 4 bases from V and 4 bases from J; junction bases left unmatched: 4. CDR3 length: 14 amino acids. Per germline, CDR1 MDHEN and CDR2 SYDVKM.

The chain has TRBV11-3 and TRBJ2-3; 11 nucleotides align to TRBD2. This CDR3 contains 18 residues. Per the germline V gene, CDR1 is SGHNT and CDR2 is YENEEA. Losses at the gene ends were 5 bases for V and 0 bases for J; bases not matched to a gene: 10. CDR3 sequence reads: CASSVGTSGTSSTDTQYF. Written as DNA, the CDR3 is TGTGCCAGCAGCGTCGGGACTAGCGGAACCTCTAGCACAGATACGCAGTATTTT.

This clone has just a few counts. This chain links TRBV7-9 with TRBJ1-4, with TRBD1 matching 8 bases. Germline lookup yields CDR1 SEHNR and CDR2 FQNEAQ (reference sequence). V trimming: 5 bases; J trimming: 7 bases; junction bases outside the gene matches: 6. This CDR3 is 14 amino acids long. The CDR3 DNA reads as TGTGCCAGCAGCCAGGGGGCCGGGTCTGAAAAACTGTTTTTT. Amino acid sequence: CASSQGAGSEKLFF.

This clone was counted many times. The chain has TRBV11-2 and TRBJ2-1; 11 bases line up with TRBD2. J was trimmed by 15 bases and V by 6 bases; bases with no gene match: 19. CDR3 length: 16 residues. In germline, CDR1 is SGHAT, CDR2 FQNNGV. The CDR3 sequence: CASSSSSTSGEQKGFF. The CDR3 coding sequence is TGTGCCAGCAGTTCTAGCTCGACTAGCGGGGAACAGAAGGGGTTCTTC.

The chain joins TRBV21-1 to TRBJ2-3; the D segment call TRBD1 is taken from the table without a DNA check. TRBV21-1 is flagged as a pseudogene. The CDR3 contains 15 residues. The CDR3 DNA reads TGTGCCAGCAGTCCAGGGGGCGCGCAGACAGATACGCAGTATTTT. It translates to CASSPGGAQTDTQYF.

V and J are TRBV6-1 and TRBJ2-5; the D gene is possibly TRBD2 (5 bases). V lost 6 bases and J lost 1, with 9 bases in between. Per the germline V gene, CDR1 is MNHNS and CDR2 is SASEGT. The CDR3 sequence is 13 residues long. CDR3 in amino acids: CASRASLQETQYF. CDR3 in DNA: TGTGCCAGCAGAGCTAGCCTCCAAGAGACCCAGTACTTC.

V usage is TRBV11-2 and J usage is TRBJ2-7, with TRBD2 matching 7 bases. Trimming removed 6 bases from V and 0 bases from J; junction bases left unmatched: 8. Germline loops: CDR1 SGHAT, CDR2 FQNNGV. The CDR3 is 15 amino acids. The CDR3 sequence: CASSSLAVNSYEQYF. The CDR3 DNA is TGTGCCAGCAGTTCTCTAGCGGTCAACTCCTACGAGCAGTACTTC.

This clone has a handful of counts. The V call is TRBV27, the J call TRBJ2-3; 9 positions agree with TRBD2. Germline lookup yields CDR1 MNHEY and CDR2 SMNVEV (reference sequence). The V gene end was trimmed by 6 bases and the J gene end by 6 bases; junction bases not matched to a gene: 13. The CDR3 covers 16 residues. DNA of the CDR3: TGTGCCAGCAGGCCGGGCGGGAGGGTATCTACGGATACGCAGTATTTT. This gives the protein CASRPGGRVSTDTQYF.

The table lists this clone with many counts. CDR3 in amino acids: CASRRLAGINEQFF. The DNA of the CDR3 is TGTGCCAGCAGAAGACTAGCGGGAATCAATGAGCAGTTCTTC. J is TRBJ2-1 and V is TRBV2, with 11 bases fitting TRBD2. The CDR3 consists of 14 residues. Per the germline V gene, CDR1 is SNHLY and CDR2 is FYNNEI. Unmatched junction bases numbered 4, after V lost 6 bases and J lost 6 bases.

The V gene is TRBV18, the J gene TRBJ2-1, with 8 bases aligning to TRBD1. Germline lookup yields CDR1 KGHSH and CDR2 LQKENI. The length of the CDR3 is 16 residues. Trimming cost V 6 bases and J 1 base; bases outside gene matches: 8. The CDR3 bases are TGTGCCAGCTCGCAAGAAACAGGGGGGTCCTACAATGAGCAGTTCTTC. This codes for CASSQETGGSYNEQFF. Variable domain in full (rest from reference TRBV18 and TRBJ2-1): NAGVMQNPRHLVRRRGQEARLRCSPMKGHSHVYWYRQLPEEGLKFMVYLQKENIIDESGMPKERFSAEFPKEGPSILRIQQVVRGDSAAYFCASSQETGGSYNEQFFGPGTRLTVL.

This clone has only a few counts. V usage is TRBV4-3 and J usage is TRBJ2-5, with a possible D match to TRBD1 (6 bases). V shed 3 bases and J shed 5 bases, with 13 bases lying between them. Germline V gene lookup returns CDR1 LGHNA and CDR2 YSLEER. The CDR3 runs to 14 residues. CDR3 nucleotides: TGCGCCAGCAGCCAGACAAACAGGGTTGAGACCCAGTACTTC. It translates to CASSQTNRVETQYF.

This clone has only a few counts. The J gene is TRBJ2-5, the V gene TRBV30; D unclear. Trimming cost V 2 bases and J 3 bases, with 10 bases left between them. CDR1 and CDR2 (germline): GTSNPN, SVGIG (reference sequence). This CDR3 has 13 amino acids. The CDR3 sequence is CAWSKELKETQYF. Written as DNA, the CDR3 is TGTGCCTGGAGTAAGGAGTTAAAAGAGACCCAGTACTTC.

This clone was detected a few times. The chain carries TRBV5-5 and TRBJ1-5; no definite D call. V was trimmed by 0 bases and J by 6 bases, leaving 10 bases between them. The CDR3 loop spans 14 amino acids. From germline, CDR1 is SGHKS and CDR2 YYEKEE (reference sequence). CDR3 in DNA: TGTGCCAGCAGCTTGGAGGGTAGCGGTCAGCCCCAGCATTTT. As protein: CASSLEGSGQPQHF.

In its sample, this clone was seen a few times. The rearrangement uses TRBV2 and TRBJ2-3; D perhaps matches TRBD1 (6 bases). Trimming pared 6 bases from V and 8 bases from J, leaving 12 bases between. This CDR3 has 12 amino acids. Germline loops: CDR1 SNHLY, CDR2 FYNNEI. The CDR3 DNA is TGTGCCAGCAGACCCACAGGGAGTACGCAGTATTTT. Its translation: CASRPTGSTQYF.

This clone appeared many times. The J gene is TRBJ1-2, the V gene TRBV5-6, with a possible D match to TRBD1 (6 bases). The V end lost 2 bases, the J end lost 4 bases, and 21 bases lay between the germline ends. This CDR3 is 17 amino acids long. The V gene's germline CDR1 is SGHDT and CDR2 YYEEEE. DNA of the CDR3: TGTGCCAGCAGCTTACCCCGCAGGAGGGGGGGGGCCTATGGCTACACCTTC. It yields the protein CASSLPRRRGGAYGYTF.

This clone has at least ten counts. The V gene is TRBV7-6, the J gene TRBJ2-1; TRBD2 matches at 11 bases. Trimming at V came to 5 bases and at J to 7 bases, leaving 10 bases not matched to a gene. This CDR3 has 16 residues. CDR1 is SGHVS and CDR2 is FNYEAQ in the germline V gene. CDR3 DNA: TGTGCCAGCAGCGATAGGGCTAGCGGGAGGTATAATGAGCAGTTCTTC. Translating it yields CASSDRASGRYNEQFF.

This clone was counted between two and nine times. J is TRBJ2-5 and V is TRBV5-8, with D possibly being TRBD2 (5 bases). Germline CDR1 is SGHTS and CDR2 is YDEGEE. Trimming stripped 4 bases from V and 5 bases from J, with 18 bases between. The CDR3 is 15 residues long. This chain's CDR3 is CASSPAVGGWETQYF. In DNA form, the CDR3 reads TGTGCCAGCAGCCCTGCAGTAGGAGGTTGGGAGACCCAGTACTTC.

The rearrangement uses TRBV28 and TRBJ2-2, with D hard to call. The CDR3 is 15 residues long. Trimming left V 2 bases short and J 3 bases short, with 10 bases between. Germline-derived CDR1 and CDR2 are MDHEN and SYDVKM. DNA for the CDR3: TGTGCCAGCAGTTTACCCGGGTCTTACACCGGGGAGCTGTTTTTT. Encoded protein: CASSLPGSYTGELFF.

This clone was picked up a small number of times. J is TRBJ2-7 and V is TRBV18; 8 bases agree with TRBD1. The CDR3 totals 15 residues. Trimming removed 3 bases from V and 5 bases from J; junction bases left unmatched: 9. Germline V gives CDR1 KGHSH, CDR2 LQKENI. This CDR3 reads CASSPGTPGGNEQYF. Written as DNA, the CDR3 is TGTGCCAGCTCACCTGGGACTCCAGGGGGCAACGAGCAGTACTTC.